This T cell receptor (beta chain) originates from a study of cytotoxic CD8 clonotypes in ibrutinib-treated CLL. Trimming took off 5 bases at V and 3 bases at J, with 10 bases between the two ends. CDR3 length: 13 residues. Per the germline V gene, CDR1 is SEHNR and CDR2 is FQNEAQ (reference sequence). Findings of the study overall: Public clonotypes, found uncommonly, either contracted or stayed stable on treatment.

Only in-frame clones appear in the TCRdb table, and some are missing; sequencing was by immunoSEQ multiplex PCR. The sample comprises around 310,000 clones, about 80% of which are singletons, and 6.5% to 8.5% rests with the top ten. Turning to this clone: Its antigen is unidentified.

This chain connects TRBV7-9 to TRBJ1-2; D possibly corresponds to TRBD1 (6 bases). This sequence was found in a human donor with chronic lymphocytic leukemia. The sequenced sample was PBMCs, obtained before ibrutinib treatment. CDR3: CASSQGIHYGYTF. CDR3 sequence (DNA): TGTGCCAGCAGCCAGGGGATCCACTATGGCTACACCTTC.